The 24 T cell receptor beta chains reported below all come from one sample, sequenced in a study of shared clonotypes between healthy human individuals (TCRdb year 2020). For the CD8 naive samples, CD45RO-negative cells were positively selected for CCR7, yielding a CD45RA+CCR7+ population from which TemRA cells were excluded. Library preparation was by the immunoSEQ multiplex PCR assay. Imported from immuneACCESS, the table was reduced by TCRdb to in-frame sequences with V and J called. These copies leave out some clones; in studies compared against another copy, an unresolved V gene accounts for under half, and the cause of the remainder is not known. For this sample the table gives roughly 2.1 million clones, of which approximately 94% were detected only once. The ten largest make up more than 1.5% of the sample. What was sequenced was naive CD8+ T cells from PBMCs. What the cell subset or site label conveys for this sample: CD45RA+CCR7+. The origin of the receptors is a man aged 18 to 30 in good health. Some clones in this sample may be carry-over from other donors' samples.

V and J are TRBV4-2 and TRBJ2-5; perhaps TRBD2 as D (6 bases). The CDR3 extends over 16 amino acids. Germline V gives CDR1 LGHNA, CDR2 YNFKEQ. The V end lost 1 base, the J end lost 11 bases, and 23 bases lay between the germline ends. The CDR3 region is CASSQGSHRESREQYF. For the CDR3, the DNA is TGTGCCAGCAGCCAAGGATCGCATCGGGAGAGCCGGGAGCAGTACTTC.

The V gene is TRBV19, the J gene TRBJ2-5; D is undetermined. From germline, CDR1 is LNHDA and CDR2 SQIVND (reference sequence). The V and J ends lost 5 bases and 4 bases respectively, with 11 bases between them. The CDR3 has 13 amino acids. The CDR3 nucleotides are TGTGCCAGTAGTCCCCGGTGGGCAGAGACCCAGTACTTC. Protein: CASSPRWAETQYF.

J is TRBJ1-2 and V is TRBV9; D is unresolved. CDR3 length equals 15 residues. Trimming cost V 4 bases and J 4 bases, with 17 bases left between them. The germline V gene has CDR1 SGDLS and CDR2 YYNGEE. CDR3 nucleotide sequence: TGTGCCAGCAGCCATCCCCCAGACGGTCCCTATGGCTACACCTTC. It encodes CASSHPPDGPYGYTF. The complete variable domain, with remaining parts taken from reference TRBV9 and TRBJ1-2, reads DSGVTQTPKHLITATGQRVTLRCSPRSGDLSVYWYQQSLDQGLQFLIQYYNGEERAKGNILERFSAQQFPDLHSELNLSSLELGDSALYFCASSHPPDGPYGYTFGSGTRLTVV.

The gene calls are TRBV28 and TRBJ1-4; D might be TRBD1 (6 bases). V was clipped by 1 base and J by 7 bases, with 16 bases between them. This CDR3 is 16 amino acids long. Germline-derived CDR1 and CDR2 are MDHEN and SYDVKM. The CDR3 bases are TGTGCCAGCAGTTTATTCTTCGGGGACAATGCTGAAAAACTGTTTTTT. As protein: CASSLFFGDNAEKLFF.

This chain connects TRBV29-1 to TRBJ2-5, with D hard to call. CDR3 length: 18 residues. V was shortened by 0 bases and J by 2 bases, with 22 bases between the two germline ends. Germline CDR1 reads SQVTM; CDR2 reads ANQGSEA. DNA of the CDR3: TGCAGCGTTGAAGACCCGAAATTGGCAGGCCCCCTTCAAGAGACCCAGTACTTC. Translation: CSVEDPKLAGPLQETQYF.

This CDR3 reads CASSPPDRLPNYGYTF. In DNA form, the CDR3 reads TGTGCCAGCTCACCACCAGACAGGTTACCCAACTATGGCTACACCTTC. The J gene is TRBJ1-2, the V gene TRBV18, with D possibly TRBD1 on 6 matching bases. The CDR3 runs 16 residues. V was cut by 0 bases and J by 2 bases, with 13 bases left in between. Looked up from germline, CDR1 is KGHSH and CDR2 is LQKENI. Full variable domain (missing parts from reference TRBV18 and TRBJ1-2): NAGVMQNPRHLVRRRGQEARLRCSPMKGHSHVYWYRQLPEEGLKFMVYLQKENIIDESGMPKERFSAEFPKEGPSILRIQQVVRGDSAAYFCASSPPDRLPNYGYTFGSGTRLTVV.

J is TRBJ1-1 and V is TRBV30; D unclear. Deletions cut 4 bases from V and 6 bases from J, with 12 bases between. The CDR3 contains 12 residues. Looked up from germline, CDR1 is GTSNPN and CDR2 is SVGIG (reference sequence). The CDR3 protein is CAWIGEAPEAFF. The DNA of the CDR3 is TGTGCCTGGATCGGGGAGGCCCCTGAAGCTTTCTTT.

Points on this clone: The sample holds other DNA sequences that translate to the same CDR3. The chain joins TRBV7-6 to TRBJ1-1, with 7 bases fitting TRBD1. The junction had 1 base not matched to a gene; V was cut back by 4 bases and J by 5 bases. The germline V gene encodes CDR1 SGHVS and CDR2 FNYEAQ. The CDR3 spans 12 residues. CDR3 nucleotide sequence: TGTGCCAGCAGCTCGACAGGGACTGAAGCTTTCTTT. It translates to CASSSTGTEAFF.

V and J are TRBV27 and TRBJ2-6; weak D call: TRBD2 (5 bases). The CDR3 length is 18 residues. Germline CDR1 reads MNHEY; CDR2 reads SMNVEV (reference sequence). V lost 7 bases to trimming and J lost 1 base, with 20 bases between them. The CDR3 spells CASIRGGEKESGANVLTF. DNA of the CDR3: TGTGCCAGCATCCGCGGTGGGGAGAAGGAGTCTGGGGCCAACGTCCTGACTTTC.

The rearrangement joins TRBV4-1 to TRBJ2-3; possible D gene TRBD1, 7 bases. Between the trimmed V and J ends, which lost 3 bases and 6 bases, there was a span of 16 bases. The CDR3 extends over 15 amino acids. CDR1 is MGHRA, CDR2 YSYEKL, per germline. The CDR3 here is CASSQGQSGGDTQYF. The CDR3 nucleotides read TGCGCCAGCAGCCAGGGACAGAGTGGGGGGGATACGCAGTATTTT.

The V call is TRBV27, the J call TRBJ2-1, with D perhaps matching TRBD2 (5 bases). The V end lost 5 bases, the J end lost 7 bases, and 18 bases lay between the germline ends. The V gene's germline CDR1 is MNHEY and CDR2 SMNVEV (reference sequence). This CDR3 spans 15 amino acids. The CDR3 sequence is CASSQDGVFGNEQFF. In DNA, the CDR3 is TGTGCCAGCAGTCAAGACGGGGTCTTTGGTAATGAGCAGTTCTTC.

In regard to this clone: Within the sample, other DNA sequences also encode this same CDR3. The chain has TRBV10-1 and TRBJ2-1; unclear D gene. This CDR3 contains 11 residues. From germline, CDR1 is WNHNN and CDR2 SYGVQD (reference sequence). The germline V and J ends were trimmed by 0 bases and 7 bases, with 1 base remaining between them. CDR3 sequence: CASSESNEQFF. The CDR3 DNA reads TGCGCCAGCAGTGAGTCGAATGAGCAGTTCTTC.

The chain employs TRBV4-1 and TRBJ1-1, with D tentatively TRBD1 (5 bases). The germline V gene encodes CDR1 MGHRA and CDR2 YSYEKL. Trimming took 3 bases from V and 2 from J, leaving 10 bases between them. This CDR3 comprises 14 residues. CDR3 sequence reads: CASSHAGINTEAFF. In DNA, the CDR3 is TGCGCCAGCAGCCACGCAGGGATAAACACTGAAGCTTTCTTT.

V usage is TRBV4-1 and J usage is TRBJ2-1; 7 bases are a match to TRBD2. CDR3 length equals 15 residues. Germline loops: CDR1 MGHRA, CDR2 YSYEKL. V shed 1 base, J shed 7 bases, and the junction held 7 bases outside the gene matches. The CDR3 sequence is CASSQVGGSKNEQFF. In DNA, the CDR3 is TGCGCCAGCAGCCAAGTAGGCGGGAGTAAAAATGAGCAGTTCTTC.

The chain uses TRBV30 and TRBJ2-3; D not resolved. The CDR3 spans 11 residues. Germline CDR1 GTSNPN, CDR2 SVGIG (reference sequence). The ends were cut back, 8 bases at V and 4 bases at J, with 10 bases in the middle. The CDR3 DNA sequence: TGTGCCGGTAAAACCGCAGATACGCAGTATTTT. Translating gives CAGKTADTQYF.

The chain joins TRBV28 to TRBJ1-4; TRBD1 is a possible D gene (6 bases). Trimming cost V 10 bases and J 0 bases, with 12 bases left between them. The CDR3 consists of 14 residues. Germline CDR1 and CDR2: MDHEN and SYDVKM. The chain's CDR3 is CATRGSATNEKLFF. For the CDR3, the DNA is TGTGCCACCAGGGGTTCTGCAACTAATGAAAAACTGTTTTTT.

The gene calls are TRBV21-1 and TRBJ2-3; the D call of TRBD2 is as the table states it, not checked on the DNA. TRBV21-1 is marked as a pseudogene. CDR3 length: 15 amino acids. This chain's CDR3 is CASSANLPPTDTQYF. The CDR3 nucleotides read TGTGCCAGCAGCGCCAACTTACCCCCCACAGATACGCAGTATTTT.

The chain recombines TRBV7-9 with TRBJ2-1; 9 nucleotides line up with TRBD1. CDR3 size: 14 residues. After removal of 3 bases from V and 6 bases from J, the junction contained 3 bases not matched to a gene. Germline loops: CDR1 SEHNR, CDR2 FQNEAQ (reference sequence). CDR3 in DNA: TGTGCCAGCAGCTTGGGGACAGGGTTCAATGAGCAGTTCTTC. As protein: CASSLGTGFNEQFF.

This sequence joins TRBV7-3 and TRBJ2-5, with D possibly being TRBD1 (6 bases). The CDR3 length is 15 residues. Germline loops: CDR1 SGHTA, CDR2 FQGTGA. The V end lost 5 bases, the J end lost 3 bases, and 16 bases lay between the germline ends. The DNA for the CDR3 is TGTGCCAGCAGCCTTAACGGACAGCCAAAAGAGACCCAGTACTTC. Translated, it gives CASSLNGQPKETQYF.

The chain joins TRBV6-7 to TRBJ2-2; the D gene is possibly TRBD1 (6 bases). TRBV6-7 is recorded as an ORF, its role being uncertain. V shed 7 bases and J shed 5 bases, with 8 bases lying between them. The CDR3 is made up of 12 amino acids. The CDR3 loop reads CASKQGTGELFF. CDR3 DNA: TGTGCCAGCAAACAGGGTACCGGGGAGCTGTTTTTT.

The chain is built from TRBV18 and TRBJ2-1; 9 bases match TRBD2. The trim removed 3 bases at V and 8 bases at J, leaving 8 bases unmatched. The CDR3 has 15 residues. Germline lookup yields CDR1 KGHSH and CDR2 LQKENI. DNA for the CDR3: TGTGCCAGCTCACCTCGGCTAGCGGGAATCTATGAGCAGTTCTTC. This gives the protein CASSPRLAGIYEQFF.

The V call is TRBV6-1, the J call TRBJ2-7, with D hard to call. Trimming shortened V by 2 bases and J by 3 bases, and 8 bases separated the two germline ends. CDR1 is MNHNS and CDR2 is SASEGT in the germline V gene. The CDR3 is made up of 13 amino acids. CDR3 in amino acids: CASSEIWDYEQYF. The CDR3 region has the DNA TGTGCCAGCAGTGAAATCTGGGACTACGAGCAGTACTTC.

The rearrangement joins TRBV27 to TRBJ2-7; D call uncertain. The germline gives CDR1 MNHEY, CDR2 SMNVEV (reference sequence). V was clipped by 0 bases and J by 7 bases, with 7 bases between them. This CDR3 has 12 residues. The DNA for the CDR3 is TGTGCCAGCAGTTTATCGTTCGGGGAGCAGTACTTC. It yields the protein CASSLSFGEQYF.

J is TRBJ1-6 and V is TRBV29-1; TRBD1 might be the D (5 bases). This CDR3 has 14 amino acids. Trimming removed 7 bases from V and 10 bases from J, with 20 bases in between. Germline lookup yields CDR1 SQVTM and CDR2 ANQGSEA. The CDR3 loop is CSARIGGERSPLHF. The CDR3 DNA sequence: TGCAGCGCTCGAATAGGAGGGGAGCGGTCACCCCTCCACTTT.